These T cell receptor beta chains were read from a single sample in a study of control samples from healthy donors and cancer patients. Data came from immunoSEQ multiplex PCR; TCRdb stores just in-frame clones and leaves some out. The sample has nearly 200,000 clones, about 90% seen once. What was sequenced was blood. The source of these receptors is a man younger than 40 in good health. Each CDR3 is given with its conserved first and last residue. The D gene is left open where the match is weak. Clone size appears in some rows only: once, few, many, or a class for an expanded clone.

cdr3_nt cdr3_aa clone_size j_call cdr3_length v_call d_call
TGTGCCAGCTCACCACCCGGCCAGTACACTGAAGCTTTCTTT CASSPPGQYTEAFF NA TRBJ1-1 14 TRBV18 NA
TGTGCCAGCAGCTTAACAGGGGAGGGAAACACCATATATTTT CASSLTGEGNTIYF NA TRBJ1-3 14 TRBV7-8 TRBD1
TGTGCCATCAGGGGGAGACGGGACATGAACACTGAAGCTTTCTTT CAIRGRRDMNTEAFF NA TRBJ1-1 15 TRBV10-3 NA
TGCGCCAGCAGCTTGGGACTAGCGGTATCCTACAATGAGCAGTTCTTC CASSLGLAVSYNEQFF NA TRBJ2-1 16 TRBV5-1 TRBD2
TGTGCCAGCAGCGTTCAGGGTGTGAAAGAGACCCAGTACTTC CASSVQGVKETQYF NA TRBJ2-5 14 TRBV9 NA
TGCGCCAGCAGCTTGGGGGGGAGCTCCGGCTACGAGCAGTACTTC CASSLGGSSGYEQYF NA TRBJ2-7 15 TRBV5-1 NA
TGTGCCAGCAGCAAAGGACGGATGCAGGTCGAGACCCAGTACTTC CASSKGRMQVETQYF NA TRBJ2-5 15 TRBV21-1 NA
TGTGCCAGCAGCAAGGACAGGCCCGATTCATCACCCCTCCACTTT CASSKDRPDSSPLHF NA TRBJ1-6 15 TRBV5-4 TRBD1
TGTGCCAGCAGTGATTTCGAGGGCAATCAGCCCCAGCATTTT CASSDFEGNQPQHF NA TRBJ1-5 14 TRBV25-1 NA
TGTGCCAGCAGTGACAGGGTAAGCTCCTATAATTCACCCCTCCACTTT CASSDRVSSYNSPLHF NA TRBJ1-6 16 TRBV6-4 NA
TGTGCCAGTAGCGGGGGCGTTCTGGGAAACAATCAGCCCCAGCATTTT CASSGGVLGNNQPQHF NA TRBJ1-5 16 TRBV19 NA
TGCGCCAGCAGCTTAAACACTAGACTAGGGACTGAAGCTTTCTTT CASSLNTRLGTEAFF NA TRBJ1-1 15 TRBV5-1 NA
TGCGCCAGCAGCTTGGTTCATTACGGGGGGCGATCCTACGAGCAGTACTTC CASSLVHYGGRSYEQYF NA TRBJ2-7 17 TRBV5-1 NA
TGTGCCAGCAGCCCCGGGCGGTTGCGAGGGGGCACAGATACGCAGTATTTT CASSPGRLRGGTDTQYF NA TRBJ2-3 17 TRBV7-2 NA
TGTGCCAGCAGCCCGGGCACATCCCGAGGGGAAAAACTGTTTTTT CASSPGTSRGEKLFF NA TRBJ1-4 15 TRBV7-9 NA
TGCGCCAGCAGCTTGGGTAGCGGACAGGGGGCGAGTGGCTACACCTTC CASSLGSGQGASGYTF NA TRBJ1-2 16 TRBV5-1 TRBD1
TGTGCCACCAGTGATCCCTTGGGTGGCTACACCTTC CATSDPLGGYTF NA TRBJ1-2 12 TRBV24-1 NA
TGCGCCAGCAGCTTGGGCTCAGGGATAGTCGAGCAGTACTTC CASSLGSGIVEQYF NA TRBJ2-7 14 TRBV5-1 NA
TGTGCCAGCAGTGGGGAAGGGGCCACCGGGGAGCTGTTTTTT CASSGEGATGELFF NA TRBJ2-2 14 TRBV2 NA
TGTGCCAGTAGTATGGAAGGCTTCACTGAAGCTTTCTTT CASSMEGFTEAFF NA TRBJ1-1 13 TRBV19 NA
TGTGCCAGCAGTACACCAGGGTTTAGCACAGATACGCAGTATTTT CASSTPGFSTDTQYF NA TRBJ2-3 15 TRBV6-5 NA
TGTGCCACGGCGTTGGGGCGGAACACTGAAGCTTTCTTT CATALGRNTEAFF NA TRBJ1-1 13 TRBV2 NA
TGCGCCAGCAGCCAAGGCCCAGGGGGCGCGGGGTATGGCTACACCTTC CASSQGPGGAGYGYTF NA TRBJ1-2 16 TRBV4-1 TRBD1
TGTGCCAGCAGCTACAATAGCCGCGATTCACCCCTCCACTTT CASSYNSRDSPLHF NA TRBJ1-6 14 TRBV11-2 NA
TGTGCCATCGGTTGGACTAGCGGGGGTATGACAGATACGCAGTATTTT CAIGWTSGGMTDTQYF NA TRBJ2-3 16 TRBV10-3 TRBD2
TGTGCCAGCAGTGAAAGCCGCTATGGCTACACCTTC CASSESRYGYTF once TRBJ1-2 12 TRBV6-1 NA
TGTGCTAGTGGTTTGTCCGGACGTGGCAATCAGCCCCAGCATTTT CASGLSGRGNQPQHF NA TRBJ1-5 15 TRBV12-5 NA
TGTGCCAGCAGTTTAGCGCAGGGAATCGAACTGTTTTTT CASSLAQGIELFF NA TRBJ1-4 13 TRBV12-3/TRBV12-4 NA
TGTGCCAGCAGTTTCCCGGCGGGGGGTGAGCAGTTCTTC CASSFPAGGEQFF once TRBJ2-1 13 TRBV27 TRBD2
TGTGCCAGCAGTCCCACACATACAACTAATGAAAAACTGTTTTTT CASSPTHTTNEKLFF NA TRBJ1-4 15 TRBV27 NA
TGTGCCAGCAGCTTAATCGTTGACTGGAGGGAAAAACTGTTTTTT CASSLIVDWREKLFF NA TRBJ1-4 15 TRBV7-9 NA
TGTGCTAGTGGAGGGAGTCCGAACACCGGGGAGCTGTTTTTT CASGGSPNTGELFF NA TRBJ2-2 14 TRBV12-5 NA
TGTGCCAGCAGCCGAAACAGTGCCCCGGGCACTGAAGCTTTCTTT CASSRNSAPGTEAFF NA TRBJ1-1 15 TRBV14 NA
TGCGCCAGCAGCGAGGGGTCAACTAATGAAAAACTGTTTTTT CASSEGSTNEKLFF NA TRBJ1-4 14 TRBV10-1 NA
TGTGCCAGCTCACCCGGCGAAAACACTGAAGCTTTCTTT CASSPGENTEAFF NA TRBJ1-1 13 TRBV18 NA
TGTGCCAGCAGCCAAGGCCCGAGGGGGCTAAGGGACACTGAAGCTTTCTTT CASSQGPRGLRDTEAFF NA TRBJ1-1 17 TRBV3-1/TRBV3-2 TRBD1
TGTGCCAGCAGTACCAACCTCGGGGCACACACAGATACGCAGTATTTT CASSTNLGAHTDTQYF few TRBJ2-3 16 TRBV27 NA
TGTGCCTGGAGTGGGCAGGGTAGCGAGCAGTACTTC CAWSGQGSEQYF NA TRBJ2-7 12 TRBV30 NA
TGTGCCAGCAGTTCGTCGACCTACGAGCAGTACTTC CASSSSTYEQYF NA TRBJ2-7 12 TRBV6-5 NA
TGTGCCAGCAGCTTAGGGTCACAGCGTGAGCAGTTCTTC CASSLGSQREQFF NA TRBJ2-1 13 TRBV7-2 NA
TGTGCCAGCAGCTTAGAACCCGGGGTTCCCATGAACACTGAAGCTTTCTTT CASSLEPGVPMNTEAFF once TRBJ1-1 17 TRBV7-6 NA
TGTGCCAGCAACCTAGGCGTAGCGGGGGGGAGAAATGAGCAGTTCTTC CASNLGVAGGRNEQFF once TRBJ2-1 16 TRBV11-2 TRBD2
TGTGCCAGCAGTACGGGACTAGAAGGAAATGAGCAGTTCTTC CASSTGLEGNEQFF NA TRBJ2-1 14 TRBV3-1/TRBV3-2 TRBD2